This section outlines one T cell receptor (beta chain) sequence together with its context. The data were taken from a study of CD8+ T cells in alopecia areata. Treatment here: oral pan-JAK inhibitor, 5-10 mg twice daily. The germline V gene encodes CDR1 SQVTM and CDR2 ANQGSEA. The ends were cut back, 4 bases at V and 6 bases at J, with 10 bases in the middle. The CDR3 runs 11 residues. After isolation, RNA underwent reverse transcription to generate cDNA as the sequencing template. TCRdb keeps only in-frame clones here, not all; method: immunoSEQ multiplex PCR. The sample has around 200,000 clones; 55% to 70% are singletons.

The chain is built from TRBV29-1 and TRBJ2-7; no firm D call. The sequence derives from a human donor with alopecia areata. The source material was CD4+ T cells sorted from blood, sampled at week 4, from a patient treated with tofacitinib. CDR3: CSVVGRTEQYF. CDR3 nucleotides: TGCAGCGTTGTAGGTCGTACCGAGCAGTACTTC.